Below, one TCR beta chain is given with its context. Its antigen is as yet unknown. The CDR3 is 17 residues long. The germline V and J ends were trimmed by 6 bases and 3 bases, with 21 bases remaining between them. Germline V lookup: CDR1 LNHDA, CDR2 SQIVND (reference sequence). Relying on iRepertoire HTBI primers and Arm-PCR of CDR3 regions, the team built TCR beta libraries. TCRdb redid the calling of the multiplex PCR reads with MiXCR, one entry per CDR3 protein. The data contain roughly 610,000 distinct CDR3 sequences, around 15% of them singletons. Indicated time point: newly diagnosed GD, antithyroid drugs for less than 3 months. Isolated PBMC RNA provided the starting material for the TCR library. These data belong to a study of regulatory T cells in long-lasting Graves disease. Regarding the study as a whole: Repertoires from persistent disease leaned toward TRBV28, TRBJ1-2 and TRBJ2-5.

These data also formed part of another study, on T cells in Graves' hyperthyroidism and ophthalmopathy.

The sequence derives from a woman in her 30s with Graves disease. Sequencing was performed on peripheral blood mononuclear cells (PBMCs), taken at new diagnosis, from a patient treated with antithyroid drugs. The J gene is TRBJ2-1, the V gene TRBV19; D is unresolved. CDR3 nucleotides: TGTGCCAGTAGCCCCTTGGTCGGGCCTCCCAACTACAATGAGCAGTTCTTC. It is translated as CASSPLVGPPNYNEQFF. The whole variable domain, filled in from reference TRBV19 and TRBJ2-1, reads DGGITQSPKYLFRKEGQNVTLSCEQNLNHDAMYWYRQDPGQGLRLIYYSQIVNDFQKGDIAEGYSVSREKKESFPLTVTSAQKNPTAFYLCASSPLVGPPNYNEQFFGPGTRLTVL.